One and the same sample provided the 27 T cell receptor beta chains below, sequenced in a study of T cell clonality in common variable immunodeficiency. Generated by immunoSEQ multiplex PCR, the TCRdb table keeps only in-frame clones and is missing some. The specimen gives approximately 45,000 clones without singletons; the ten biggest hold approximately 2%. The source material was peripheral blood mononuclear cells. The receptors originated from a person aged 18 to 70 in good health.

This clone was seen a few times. CDR3 region: CASSGGQGADEQYF. Partial CDR3 DNA: TGTGCCAGCAGCGGGGGACAGGGGGCCGACGAG. This chain joins TRBV7-9 and TRBJ2-7, with 12 positions matching TRBD1. The read is 3 residues too short to cover the CDR3 end, so that end is filled in from the germline J gene. Per germline, CDR1 SEHNR and CDR2 FQNEAQ (reference sequence). There are 14 residues in the CDR3. With 5 bases clipped from V and 5 bases from J, the junction kept 4 bases outside the gene matches.

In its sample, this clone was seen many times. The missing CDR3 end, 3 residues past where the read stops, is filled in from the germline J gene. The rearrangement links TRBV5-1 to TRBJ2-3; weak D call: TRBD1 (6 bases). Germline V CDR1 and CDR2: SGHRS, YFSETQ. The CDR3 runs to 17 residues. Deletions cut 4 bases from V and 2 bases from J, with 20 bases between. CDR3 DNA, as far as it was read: TGCGCCAGCAGCCCGCCGGGACACCGAGGAAACACAGATACG. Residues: CASSPPGHRGNTDT. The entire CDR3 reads CASSPPGHRGNTDTQYF.

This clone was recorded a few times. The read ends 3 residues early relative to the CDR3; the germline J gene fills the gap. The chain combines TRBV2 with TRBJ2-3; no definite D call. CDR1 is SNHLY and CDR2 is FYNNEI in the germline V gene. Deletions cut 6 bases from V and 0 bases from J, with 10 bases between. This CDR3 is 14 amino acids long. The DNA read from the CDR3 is TGTGCCAGCAGGAAGACTGGTAGCACAGATACG. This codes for CASRKTGSTDT. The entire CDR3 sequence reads CASRKTGSTDTQYF.

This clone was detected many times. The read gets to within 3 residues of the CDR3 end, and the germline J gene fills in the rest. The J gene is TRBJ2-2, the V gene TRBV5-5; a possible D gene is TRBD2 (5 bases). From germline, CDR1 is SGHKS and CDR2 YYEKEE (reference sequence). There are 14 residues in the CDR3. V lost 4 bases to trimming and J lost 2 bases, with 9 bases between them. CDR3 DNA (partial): TGTGCCAGCAGCCCGCTAGCAAACACCGGGGAG. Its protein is CASSPLANTGE. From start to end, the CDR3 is CASSPLANTGELFF.

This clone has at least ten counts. The part of the CDR3 DNA that was read is TGTGCCTGGAGTGCAGCCGACAGGGCTGCCAAAAACATT. It specifies CAWSAADRAAKNI. The whole CDR3 sequence is CAWSAADRAAKNIQYF. This chain connects TRBV30 to TRBJ2-4; 7 bases fit TRBD1. The read is 3 residues too short to cover the CDR3 end, so that end is filled in from the germline J gene. Trimming removed 1 base from V and 1 base from J; junction bases left unmatched: 7. This CDR3 has 16 amino acids. Germline CDR1 is GTSNPN and CDR2 is SVGIG (reference sequence).

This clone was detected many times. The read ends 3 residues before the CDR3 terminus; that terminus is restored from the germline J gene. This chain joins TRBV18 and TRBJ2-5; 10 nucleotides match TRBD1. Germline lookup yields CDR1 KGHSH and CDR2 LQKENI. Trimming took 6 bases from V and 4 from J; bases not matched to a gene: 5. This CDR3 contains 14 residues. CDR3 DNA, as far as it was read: TGTGCCAGCTCGCCCGGACAGGGGGTAGAGACC. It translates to CASSPGQGVET. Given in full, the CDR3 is CASSPGQGVETQYF.

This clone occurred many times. The CDR3 loop is CASSLNRENQPQHF. The part of the CDR3 DNA that was read is TGTGCCAGCAGCTTAAACAGGGAAAATCAGCCC. The chain has TRBV7-9 and TRBJ1-5, with D possibly matching TRBD1 (6 bases). The read comes to an end 3 residues before the CDR3 does, leaving the germline J gene to fill in the end. Trimming took 2 bases from V and 4 from J, leaving 9 bases between them. This CDR3 comprises 14 residues. CDR1 and CDR2 from the germline V gene are SEHNR and FQNEAQ (reference sequence).

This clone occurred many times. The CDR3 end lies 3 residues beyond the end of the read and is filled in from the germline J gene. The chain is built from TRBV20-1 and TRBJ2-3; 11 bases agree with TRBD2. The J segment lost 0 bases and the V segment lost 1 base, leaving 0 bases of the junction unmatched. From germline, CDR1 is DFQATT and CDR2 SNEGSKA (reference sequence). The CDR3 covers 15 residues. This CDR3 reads CSARGTSGSTDTQYF. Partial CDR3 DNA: TGCAGTGCTAGAGGGACTAGCGGGAGCACAGATACG.

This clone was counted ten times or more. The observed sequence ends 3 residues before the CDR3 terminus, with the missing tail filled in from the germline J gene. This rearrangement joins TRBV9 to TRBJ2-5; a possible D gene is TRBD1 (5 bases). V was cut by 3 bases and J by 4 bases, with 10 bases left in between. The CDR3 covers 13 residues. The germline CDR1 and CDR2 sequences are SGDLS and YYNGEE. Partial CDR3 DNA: TGTGCCAGCAGCGAGGGGATGGGAGAGACC. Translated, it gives CASSEGMGET. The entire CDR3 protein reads CASSEGMGETQYF.

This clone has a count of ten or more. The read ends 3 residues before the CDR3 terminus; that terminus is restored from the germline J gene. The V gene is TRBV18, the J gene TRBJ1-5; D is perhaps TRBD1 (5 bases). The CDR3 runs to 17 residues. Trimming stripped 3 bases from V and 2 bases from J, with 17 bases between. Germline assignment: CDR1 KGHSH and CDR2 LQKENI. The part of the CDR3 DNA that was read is TGTGCCAGCTCACCCCCTCCGTCCCTGACAGGCAATCAGCCC. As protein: CASSPPPSLTGNQP. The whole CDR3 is CASSPPPSLTGNQPQHF.

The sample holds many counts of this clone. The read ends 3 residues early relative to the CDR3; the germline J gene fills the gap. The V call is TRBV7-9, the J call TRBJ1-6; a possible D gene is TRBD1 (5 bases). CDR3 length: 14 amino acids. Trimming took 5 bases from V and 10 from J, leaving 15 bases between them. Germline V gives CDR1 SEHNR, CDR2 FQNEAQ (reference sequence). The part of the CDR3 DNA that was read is TGTGCCAGCAGCCTAGGGGAGGGGTTCTCACCC. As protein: CASSLGEGFSP. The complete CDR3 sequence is CASSLGEGFSPLHF.

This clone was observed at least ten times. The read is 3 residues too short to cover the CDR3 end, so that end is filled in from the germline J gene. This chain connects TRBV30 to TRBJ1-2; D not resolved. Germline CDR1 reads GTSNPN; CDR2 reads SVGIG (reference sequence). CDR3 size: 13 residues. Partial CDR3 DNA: TGTGCCTGGAGTGCTTCTACTACTATGGGC. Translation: CAWSASTTMG. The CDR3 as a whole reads CAWSASTTMGYTF.

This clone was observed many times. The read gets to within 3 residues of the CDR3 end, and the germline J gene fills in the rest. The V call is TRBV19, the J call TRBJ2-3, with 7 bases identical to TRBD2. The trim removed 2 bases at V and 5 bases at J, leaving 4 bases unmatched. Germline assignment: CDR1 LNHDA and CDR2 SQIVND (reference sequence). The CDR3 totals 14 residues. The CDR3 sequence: CASSISTSLDTQYF. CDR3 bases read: TGTGCCAGTAGTATATCGACTAGCCTAGATACG.

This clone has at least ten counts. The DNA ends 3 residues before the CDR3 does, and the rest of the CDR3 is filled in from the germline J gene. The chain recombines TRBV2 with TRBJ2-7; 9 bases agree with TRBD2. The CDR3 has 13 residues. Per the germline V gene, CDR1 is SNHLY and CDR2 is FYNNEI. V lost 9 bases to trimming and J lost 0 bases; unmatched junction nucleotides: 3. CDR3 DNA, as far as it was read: TGTGCCAGAGCGGGAGGCGACTCCTACGAG. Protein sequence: CARAGGDSYE. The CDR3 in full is CARAGGDSYEQYF.

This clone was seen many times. The CDR3: CASSPTGDTEAFF. Partial CDR3 DNA: TGTGCCAGCAGCCCGACAGGGGATACTGAA. The chain recombines TRBV5-6 with TRBJ1-1, with TRBD1 matching 8 bases. The missing CDR3 end, 3 residues past where the read stops, is filled in from the germline J gene. Germline-derived CDR1 and CDR2 are SGHDT and YYEEEE. The trim removed 4 bases at V and 5 bases at J, leaving 4 bases unmatched. The CDR3 spans 13 residues.

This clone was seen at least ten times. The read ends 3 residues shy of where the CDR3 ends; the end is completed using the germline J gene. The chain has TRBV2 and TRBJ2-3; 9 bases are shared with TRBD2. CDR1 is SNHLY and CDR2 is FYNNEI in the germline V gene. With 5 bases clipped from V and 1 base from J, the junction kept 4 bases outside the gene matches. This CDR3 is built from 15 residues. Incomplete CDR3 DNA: TGTGCCAGCAGTTCTATAGCGGGGGGCACAGATACG. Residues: CASSSIAGGTDT. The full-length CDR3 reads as CASSSIAGGTDTQYF.

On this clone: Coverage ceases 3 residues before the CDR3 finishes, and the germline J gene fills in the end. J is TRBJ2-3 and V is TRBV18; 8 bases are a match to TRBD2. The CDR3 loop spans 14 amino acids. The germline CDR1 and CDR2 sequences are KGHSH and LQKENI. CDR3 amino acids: CASSPSGTQETQYF. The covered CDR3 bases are TGTGCCAGCTCACCTAGCGGGACCCAAGAGACG.

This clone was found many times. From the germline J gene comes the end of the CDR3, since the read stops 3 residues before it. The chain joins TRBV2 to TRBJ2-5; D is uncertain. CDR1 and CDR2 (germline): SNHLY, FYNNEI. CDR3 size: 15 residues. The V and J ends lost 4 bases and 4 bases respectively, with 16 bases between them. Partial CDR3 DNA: TGTGCCAGCAGTGTCCGCCGATTAGAGTCAGAGACC. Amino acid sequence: CASSVRRLESET. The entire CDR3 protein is CASSVRRLESETQYF.

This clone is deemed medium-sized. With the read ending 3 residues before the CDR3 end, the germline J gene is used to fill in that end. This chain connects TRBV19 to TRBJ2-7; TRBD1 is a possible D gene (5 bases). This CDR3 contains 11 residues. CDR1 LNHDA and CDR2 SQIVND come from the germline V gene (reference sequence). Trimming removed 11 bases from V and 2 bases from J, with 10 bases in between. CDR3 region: CAVGHPYEQYF. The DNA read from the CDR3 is TGTGCCGTCGGACACCCCTACGAG.

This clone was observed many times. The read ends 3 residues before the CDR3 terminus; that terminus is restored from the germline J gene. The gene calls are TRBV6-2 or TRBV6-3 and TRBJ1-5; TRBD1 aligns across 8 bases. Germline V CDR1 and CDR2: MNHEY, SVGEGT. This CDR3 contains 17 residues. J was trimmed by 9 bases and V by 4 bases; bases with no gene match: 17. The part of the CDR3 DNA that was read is TGTGCCAGCAGTTCCCCGGGACAGGTGGGGCAGGATAGGCCC. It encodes CASSSPGQVGQDRP. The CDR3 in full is CASSSPGQVGQDRPQHF.

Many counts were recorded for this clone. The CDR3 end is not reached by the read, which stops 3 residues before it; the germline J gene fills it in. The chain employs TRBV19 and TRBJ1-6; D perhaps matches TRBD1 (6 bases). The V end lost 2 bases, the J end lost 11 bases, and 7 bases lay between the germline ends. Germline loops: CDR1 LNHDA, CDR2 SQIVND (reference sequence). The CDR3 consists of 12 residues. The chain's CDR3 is CASSITGTPLHF. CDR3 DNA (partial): TGTGCCAGTAGTATAACAGGGACACCC. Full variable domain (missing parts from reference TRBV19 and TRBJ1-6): DGGITQSPKYLFRKEGQNVTLSCEQNLNHDAMYWYRQDPGQGLRLIYYSQIVNDFQKGDIAEGYSVSREKKESFPLTVTSAQKNPTAFYLCASSITGTPLHFGNGTRLTVT.

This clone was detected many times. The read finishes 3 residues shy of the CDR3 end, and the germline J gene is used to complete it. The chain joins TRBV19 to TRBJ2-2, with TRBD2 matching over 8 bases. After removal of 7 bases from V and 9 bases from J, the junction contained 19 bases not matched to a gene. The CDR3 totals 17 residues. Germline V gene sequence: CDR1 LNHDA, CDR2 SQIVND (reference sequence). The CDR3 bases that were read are TGTGCCAGTACCGACATCAGAGGGACTAGACAAACCCGGGAG. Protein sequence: CASTDIRGTRQTRE. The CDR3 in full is CASTDIRGTRQTRELFF.

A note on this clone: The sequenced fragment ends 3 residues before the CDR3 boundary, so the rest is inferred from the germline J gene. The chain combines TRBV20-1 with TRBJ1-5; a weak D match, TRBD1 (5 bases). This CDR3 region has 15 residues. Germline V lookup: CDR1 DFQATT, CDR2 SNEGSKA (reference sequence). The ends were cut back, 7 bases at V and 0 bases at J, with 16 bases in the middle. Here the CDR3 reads CSVQPGVYSNQPQHF. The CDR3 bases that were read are TGCAGTGTCCAACCGGGGGTCTATAGCAATCAGCCC.

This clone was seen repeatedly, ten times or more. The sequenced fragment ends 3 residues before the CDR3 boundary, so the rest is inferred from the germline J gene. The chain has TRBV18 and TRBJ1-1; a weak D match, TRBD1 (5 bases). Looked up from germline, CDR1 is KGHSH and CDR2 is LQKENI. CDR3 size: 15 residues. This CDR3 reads CASSPPGRVQKEAFF. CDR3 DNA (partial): TGTGCCAGCTCACCGCCCGGCAGGGTCCAAAAGGAA. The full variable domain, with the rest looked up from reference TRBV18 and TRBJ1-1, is NAGVMQNPRHLVRRRGQEARLRCSPMKGHSHVYWYRQLPEEGLKFMVYLQKENIIDESGMPKERFSAEFPKEGPSILRIQQVVRGDSAAYFCASSPPGRVQKEAFFGQGTRLTVV.

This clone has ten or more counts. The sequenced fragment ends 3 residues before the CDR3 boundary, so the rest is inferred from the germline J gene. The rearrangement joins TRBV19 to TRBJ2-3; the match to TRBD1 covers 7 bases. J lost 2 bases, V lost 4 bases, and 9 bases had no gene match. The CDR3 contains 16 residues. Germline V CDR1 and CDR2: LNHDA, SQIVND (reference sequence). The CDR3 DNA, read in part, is TGTGCCAGTAGTAATTCCGGACAGGCCTACACAGATACG. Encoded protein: CASSNSGQAYTDT. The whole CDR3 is CASSNSGQAYTDTQYF. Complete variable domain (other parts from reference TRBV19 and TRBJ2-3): DGGITQSPKYLFRKEGQNVTLSCEQNLNHDAMYWYRQDPGQGLRLIYYSQIVNDFQKGDIAEGYSVSREKKESFPLTVTSAQKNPTAFYLCASSNSGQAYTDTQYFGPGTRLTVL.

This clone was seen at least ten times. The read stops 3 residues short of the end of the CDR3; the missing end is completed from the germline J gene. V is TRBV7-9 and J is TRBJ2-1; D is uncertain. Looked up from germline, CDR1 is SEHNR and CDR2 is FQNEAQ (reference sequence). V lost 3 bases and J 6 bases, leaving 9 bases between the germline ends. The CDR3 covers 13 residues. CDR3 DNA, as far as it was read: TGTGCCAGCAGCTTTTCTATGATCAATGAG. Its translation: CASSFSMINE. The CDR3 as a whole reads CASSFSMINEQFF.

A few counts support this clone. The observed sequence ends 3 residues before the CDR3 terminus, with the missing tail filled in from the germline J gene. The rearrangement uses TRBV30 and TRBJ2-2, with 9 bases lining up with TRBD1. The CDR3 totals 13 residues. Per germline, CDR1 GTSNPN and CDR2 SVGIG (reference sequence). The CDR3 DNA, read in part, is TGTGCCTGGGGGGGACAGGGAGGTTCACCG. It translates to CAWGGQGGSP. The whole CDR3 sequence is CAWGGQGGSPLFF.